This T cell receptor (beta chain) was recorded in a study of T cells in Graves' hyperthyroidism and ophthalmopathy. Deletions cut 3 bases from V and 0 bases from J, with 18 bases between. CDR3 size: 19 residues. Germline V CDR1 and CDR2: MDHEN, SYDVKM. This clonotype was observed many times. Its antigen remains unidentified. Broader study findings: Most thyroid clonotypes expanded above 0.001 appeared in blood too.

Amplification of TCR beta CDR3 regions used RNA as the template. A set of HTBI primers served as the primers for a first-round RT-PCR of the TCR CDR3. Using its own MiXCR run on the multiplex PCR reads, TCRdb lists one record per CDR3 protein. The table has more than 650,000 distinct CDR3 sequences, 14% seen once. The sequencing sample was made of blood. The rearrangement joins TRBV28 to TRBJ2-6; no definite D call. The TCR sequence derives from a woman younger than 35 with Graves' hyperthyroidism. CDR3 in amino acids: CASSFGPSYGISGANVLTF. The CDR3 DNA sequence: TGTGCCAGCAGTTTCGGGCCGTCGTACGGAATCTCTGGGGCCAACGTCCTGACTTTC.